The sequence of this TCR beta chain was determined in a study of PD-1 blockade in classical Hodgkin lymphoma. Generated by immunoSEQ multiplex PCR, the TCRdb table keeps only in-frame clones and is missing some. The sample has 9,000 to 10,000 clones, around 80% seen once. Documented time point: cycle 4 day 1 (C4D1), after 6 weeks of nivolumab. With no exception, relapse followed autologous stem cell transplantation in all patients, and brentuximab vedotin exposure varied. Magnetic negative selection of thawed PBMCs was the method by which CD4+ T cells were purified. Progressive disease, partial response or complete response was each patient's best response. This CDR3 region has 15 residues. Germline V CDR1 and CDR2: SGHAT, FQNNGV. V was pared by 2 bases and J by 8 bases, with 9 bases of the junction left unmatched. Study observations and caveats: Baseline TCR diversity was reportedly lower in newly diagnosed patients than healthy donors. Complete responders had baseline diversity similar to newly diagnosed patients.

Note on this clone: Its antigen is still unknown.

This chain links TRBV11-2 with TRBJ1-2; TRBD1 aligns across 9 bases. The sample here was CD4+ T cells from blood, taken before the fourth cycle of nivolumab. This TCR was recovered from a human donor with classical Hodgkin lymphoma. The CDR3 sequence: CASSLPQGAGYGYTF. Written as DNA, the CDR3 is TGTGCCAGCAGCTTACCACAGGGGGCAGGGTACGGCTACACCTTC.